This TCR beta chain was sequenced during a study of blood T cell repertoires in COVID-19. Study-level background: COVID-19 samples, acute and convalescent, were from the United States, Italy and Spain.

Per the study methods: Nucleated cell counts were estimated from reference gene primer amplification. Measured with immunoSEQ multiplex PCR; TCRdb has only the in-frame clones, and not every one. The DNA gave D and trimming, while V, J and clone size come from that table. Of over 150,000 clones listed, roughly 86% were seen once; the top ten hold 0.55% to 0.6%. Patients at the Seattle site were enrolled during active infection and followed longitudinally. Germline CDR1 is LNHDA and CDR2 is SQIVND (reference sequence). The CDR3 sequence is 15 residues long. Trimming removed 6 bases from V and 0 bases from J; junction bases left unmatched: 4.

Sequencing was performed on peripheral blood. This sequence originates from a man in his 60s with COVID-19, enrolled during active disease. The J gene is TRBJ2-5, the V gene TRBV19; 10 nucleotides agree with TRBD1. This CDR3 is CASRGGQGYQETQYF. The CDR3 coding sequence is TGTGCCAGTAGGGGGGGACAGGGGTACCAAGAGACCCAGTACTTC.